The sequence of this T cell receptor (beta chain) was determined in a study of blood T cells in healthy people across ages. Overall study: Per two T cells, about one barcoded beta molecule was captured through template switching. Study-wide results and caveats: With naive T cell percentage, TCR beta diversity showed a strong correlation. Without sorted subsets, naive and antigen-experienced compartments could not be conclusively compared. Aged donors had fewer naive CD4+ cells and lower diversity than long-lived donors.

There are many counts of this clonotype. The antigen remains unidentified. This clone may be a read error of a much larger clone one base away. A J-beta primer mix and a sample-barcoded 5' primer were used in a second PCR of roughly 7 to 12 cycles. TCRdb fed the 5' RACE reads into MiXCR, producing one record per CDR3 protein. The sample lists about 640,000 distinct CDR3 sequences, approximately 30% occurring once. The V gene's germline CDR1 is SGHRS and CDR2 YFSETQ. This CDR3 is built from 14 residues. V shed 3 bases, J shed 5 bases, and the junction held 7 bases outside the gene matches. The sequenced sample consisted of blood. The receptor was isolated from a woman of 80 years or more in good health. The chain employs TRBV5-1 and TRBJ2-7; 8 nucleotides line up with TRBD1. CDR3 residues: CASSWGQAWDEQYF. The CDR3 DNA reads as TGCGCCAGCAGCTGGGGACAGGCTTGGGACGAGCAGTACTTC. Combining the CDR3 with reference TRBV5-1 and TRBJ2-7 gives the whole variable domain KAGVTQTPRYLIKTRGQQVTLSCSPISGHRSVSWYQQTPGQGLQFLFEYFSETQRNKGNFPGRFSGRQFSNSRSEMNVSTLELGDSALYLCASSWGQAWDEQYFGPGTRLTVT.